Listed below are T cell receptor beta chains from one sample, sequenced in a study of vaccination effects on CD4 cells after COVID-19. These TCRs are of unknown antigen specificity. Sequenced by immunoSEQ multiplex PCR; TCRdb stores in-frame clones only, minus some. The profile covers tens of thousands of clones, with roughly four fifths appearing a single time and about 1.6% taken by the ten largest. The source material was CD4+ T cells from PBMCs cultured with HCoV-NL63 spike peptides, sampled after COVID-19 vaccination. The receptor set was obtained from a human donor who received a COVID-19 vaccine. Some clones in this sample may be carry-over from other donors' samples. Both conserved end residues are part of each CDR3. For some rows the clone size is stated as once, few or many, or as a class when expanded; others skip it.

TRBV27 NA CASRGGSNEQFF
TRBV5-1 once CASSVLQGTSYGYTF
TRBV5-1 NA CASSLTGRTEAFF
TRBV5-1 NA CASSLVSGATGVEQFF
TRBV18 NA CASSPLPGTGHDTQYF
TRBV7-3 NA CASRASDTRTGELFF
TRBV6-6 NA CASILQGSGANVLTF
TRBV7-2 NA CASSLSVGTNYGYTF
TRBV9 NA CASSVALGQGSEQFF
TRBV6-5 NA CASRATRGQGPQHF
TRBV5-1 NA CASSLGSNYGYTF
TRBV7-2 NA CASSTFPGSVYGEQFF
TRBV30 NA CAWSKQGNQPQHF
TRBV7-2 NA CASSSGINYGYTF
TRBV19 NA CASSRLTGSNQPQHF
TRBV11-2 NA CASSFAMGQVTEAFF
TRBV2 NA CASSPLTGGTEAFF
TRBV7-3 NA CASSLTRPGELFF
TRBV6-5 NA CASRQFSYNEQFF
TRBV6-6 NA CASSYFQGAKSQHF
TRBV6-1 NA CASSGAGAGKGSNQPQHF
TRBV6-5 NA CASRRDRAGEKLFF
TRBV6-2/TRBV6-3 once CASSYSSSGGATFTDTQYF
TRBV19 NA CASSARWGSGELFF
TRBV4-3 NA CASSQSGLNEKLFF
TRBV9 NA CASSVESNQPQHF
TRBV6-4 NA CASSEGRGQDTQYF
TRBV28 NA CASLRKQGSEQFF
TRBV25-1 NA CASSQGANSPLHF
TRBV3-1/TRBV3-2 NA CASRENTGELFF
TRBV6-2/TRBV6-3 once CASSPLGTGRFQTQYF
TRBV9 NA CASSVAGPSSGNTIYF
TRBV28 once CASSLFGQGNYGYTF
TRBV6-5 NA CASSYLLGTEAFF
TRBV6-6 few CASSYSGSGANVLTF
TRBV7-8 NA CASSLGGGREETQYF
TRBV20-1 once CSARRLNEQFF
TRBV10-3 NA CAISRDAPEGEAFF
TRBV19 NA CASNRGGYNEQFF
TRBV4-3 NA CASSQANPTTSGYGYTF
TRBV2 NA CASSERTPEAFF
TRBV9 NA CASSVNPQETQYF
TRBV7-2 NA CASSLSYNEQFF
TRBV6-2/TRBV6-3 NA CASSPVGGQETQYF
TRBV18 NA CASSPLSKGANYGYTF
TRBV5-8 NA CASSRWTGGRNTGELFF
TRBV10-2 NA CASSDIGQGALGGYTF
TRBV19 NA CASSRDRDTGELFF